One sample yielded the 18 T cell receptor beta chains listed below, sequenced in a study of PD-1 blockade in classical Hodgkin lymphoma. Data came from immunoSEQ multiplex PCR; TCRdb stores just in-frame clones and leaves some out. The sample lists about 17,000 clones, 60% to 85% occurring once. Time point reported: cycle 4 day 1 (C4D1), after five to seven weeks of nivolumab. Relapse was seen in all patients after autologous stem cell transplantation, and brentuximab vedotin exposure was variable. Magnetic depletion of unwanted cells isolated CD4+ T cells from thawed PBMCs. The source was CD4+ T cells from blood, collected before the fourth cycle of nivolumab. Receptors were obtained from a human donor with classical Hodgkin lymphoma.

This chain links TRBV7-6 with TRBJ2-2; D gene ambiguous. The CDR3 is 16 amino acids. V was clipped by 5 bases and J by 0 bases, with 13 bases between them. In germline, CDR1 is SGHVS, CDR2 FNYEAQ. CDR3 nucleotides: TGTGCCAGCAGCACAAATGCAGGACCGAACACCGGGGAGCTGTTTTTT. It translates to CASSTNAGPNTGELFF.

This clone was detected a few times. This chain connects TRBV2 to TRBJ2-2; D call uncertain. Looked up from germline, CDR1 is SNHLY and CDR2 is FYNNEI. The CDR3 length is 12 residues. V shed 9 bases and J shed 4 bases, with 9 bases lying between them. For the CDR3, the DNA is TGTGCCAGTCGTCTATTCACCGGGGAGCTGTTTTTT. Encoded protein: CASRLFTGELFF.

The chain carries TRBV2 and TRBJ2-2; D call uncertain. The V end lost 6 bases, the J end lost 3 bases, and 14 bases lay between the germline ends. This CDR3 region has 15 residues. Germline assignment: CDR1 SNHLY and CDR2 FYNNEI. The CDR3 here is CASRDPGPYTGELFF. The DNA of the CDR3 is TGTGCCAGCAGAGACCCCGGGCCCTACACCGGGGAGCTGTTTTTT.

V is TRBV10-1 and J is TRBJ2-2; D possibly corresponds to TRBD1 (5 bases). The V end was cut by 8 bases, the J end by 3 bases, with 13 bases between. Germline V CDR1 and CDR2: WNHNN, SYGVQD (reference sequence). The CDR3 has 14 residues. CDR3 protein: CASLGPPDTGELFF. In DNA, the CDR3 is TGCGCCAGCCTGGGGCCCCCCGACACCGGGGAGCTGTTTTTT.

This clone was seen once. The V call is TRBV6-5, the J call TRBJ1-1; 8 bases are shared with TRBD1. J was trimmed by 4 bases and V by 2 bases; bases with no gene match: 6. The germline CDR1 and CDR2 sequences are MNHEY and SVGAGI. The CDR3 length is 15 residues. The CDR3, as DNA: TGTGCCAGCAGTTACCTCAGGGGGCAGCGCACTGAAGCTTTCTTT. It specifies CASSYLRGQRTEAFF.

This chain links TRBV28 with TRBJ2-1; D is uncertain. CDR1 is MDHEN and CDR2 is SYDVKM in the germline V gene. The CDR3 spans 14 residues. The V and J ends lost 6 bases and 6 bases respectively, with 15 bases between them. CDR3 region: CASRGSKGLNEQFF. In nucleotides, the CDR3 is TGTGCCAGCAGGGGAAGTAAGGGCCTCAATGAGCAGTTCTTC.

The J gene is TRBJ1-5, the V gene TRBV5-5; D may be TRBD1 (5 bases). Trimming pared 6 bases from V and 2 bases from J, leaving 12 bases between. CDR1 SGHKS and CDR2 YYEKEE come from the germline V gene (reference sequence). The CDR3 consists of 14 residues. In DNA form, the CDR3 reads TGTGCCAGCACCCCCGGGGGAGGCAATCAGCCCCAGCATTTT. Protein: CASTPGGGNQPQHF.

The V gene is TRBV10-3, the J gene TRBJ2-1; TRBD2 matches at 14 bases. After removal of 0 bases from V and 5 bases from J, the junction contained 9 bases not matched to a gene. This CDR3 contains 19 residues. From germline, CDR1 is ENHRY and CDR2 SYGVKD. Here the CDR3 reads CAISESIGTSGSTHNEQFF. In DNA, the CDR3 is TGTGCCATCAGTGAGTCGATAGGGACTAGCGGGAGTACCCACAATGAGCAGTTCTTC.

The chain joins TRBV6-4 to TRBJ2-7, with 10 nucleotides matching TRBD1. CDR3 size: 16 residues. The germline gives CDR1 MRHNA, CDR2 SNTAGT. V lost 5 bases and J lost 0; bases outside the gene matches: 7. DNA of the CDR3: TGTGCCAGCAGTCCCGGGACAGGGGAAAACTCCTACGAGCAGTACTTC. This codes for CASSPGTGENSYEQYF.

This clone has a handful of counts. V and J are TRBV7-8 and TRBJ2-1; 9 nucleotides match TRBD2. Germline CDR1 is SGHVS and CDR2 is FQNEAQ. The CDR3 contains 15 residues. V shed 5 bases and J 5 bases; nucleotides not matched to a gene: 7. In DNA form, the CDR3 reads TGTGCCAGCAGCATGACTAGCGGAAACAACAATGAGCAGTTCTTC. This encodes CASSMTSGNNNEQFF.

The table lists this clone with a few counts. V usage is TRBV10-3 and J usage is TRBJ1-5; D remains unclear. The ends were cut back, 0 bases at V and 0 bases at J, with 6 bases in the middle. This CDR3 has 15 amino acids. The germline V gene has CDR1 ENHRY and CDR2 SYGVKD. CDR3: CAISESTASNQPQHF. The CDR3, as DNA: TGTGCCATCAGTGAGTCGACGGCTAGCAATCAGCCCCAGCATTTT.

The chain joins TRBV19 to TRBJ2-1; 9 positions agree with TRBD2. Losses at the gene ends were 1 base for V and 3 bases for J; bases not matched to a gene: 4. The germline V gene has CDR1 LNHDA and CDR2 SQIVND (reference sequence). The CDR3 runs 16 residues. The CDR3 DNA is TGTGCCAGTAGTATAGCTGCGGGAGGGGGCTACAATGAGCAGTTCTTC. Its translation is CASSIAAGGGYNEQFF.

The CDR3 DNA follows: TGTGCCAGCAGTGGAGTAGAGACCCAGTACTTC. Translating it yields CASSGVETQYF. The gene calls are TRBV6-1 and TRBJ2-5; D not certain. CDR3 length equals 11 residues. Germline CDR1 reads MNHNS; CDR2 reads SASEGT. Trimming pared 4 bases from V and 4 bases from J, leaving 4 bases between.

J is TRBJ2-1 and V is TRBV11-2, with 7 nucleotides matching TRBD2. Losses at the gene ends were 1 base for V and 7 bases for J; bases not matched to a gene: 1. Germline V gives CDR1 SGHAT, CDR2 FQNNGV. The CDR3 is 13 residues long. The CDR3 DNA sequence: TGTGCCAGCAGCTTAGCCGGGGGGAATGAGCAGTTCTTC. Amino acids: CASSLAGGNEQFF.

V usage is TRBV15 and J usage is TRBJ1-5; 9 positions match TRBD1. J lost 6 bases, V lost 0 bases, and 6 bases had no gene match. The length of the CDR3 is 16 residues. CDR1 LNHNV and CDR2 YYDKDF come from the germline V gene (reference sequence). Written as DNA, the CDR3 is TGTGCCACCAGCAGAGATATGACAGGGGGAATTCAGCCCCAGCATTTT. Amino acids: CATSRDMTGGIQPQHF.

This rearrangement joins TRBV18 to TRBJ2-2; 11 positions match TRBD2. This CDR3 region has 14 residues. J lost 13 bases, V lost 3 bases, and 7 bases had no gene match. Germline CDR1 reads KGHSH; CDR2 reads LQKENI. In DNA form, the CDR3 reads TGTGCCAGCTCACCCGTGACTAGCGGGACCTGGCTGTTTTTT. It encodes CASSPVTSGTWLFF.

The genes are TRBV6-1 and TRBJ1-1; D is perhaps TRBD1 (5 bases). There are 12 residues in the CDR3. Trimming pared 2 bases from V and 11 bases from J, leaving 12 bases between. Germline loops: CDR1 MNHNS, CDR2 SASEGT. The CDR3 sequence: CASSEMGPEAFF. DNA of the CDR3: TGTGCCAGCAGTGAAATGGGACCAGAGGCTTTCTTT.

The V gene is TRBV11-2, the J gene TRBJ2-7, with 8 bases matching TRBD2. The ends lost 4 bases at V and 2 bases at J; junction bases unmatched: 7. Germline CDR1 reads SGHAT; CDR2 reads FQNNGV. The CDR3 has 15 amino acids. The CDR3: CASSSPGLGAYEQYF. The CDR3 DNA sequence: TGTGCCAGCAGCTCACCGGGACTAGGGGCCTACGAGCAGTACTTC.